This entry describes one TCR beta chain. The antigen remains unidentified. This clone may be a read error of a much larger clone one base away. Germline CDR1 is SEHNR and CDR2 is FQNEAQ (reference sequence). The length of the CDR3 is 14 residues. The use of a sample-barcoded 5' primer and a J-beta primer mix characterized a second PCR of roughly 7 to 11 cycles. Each CDR3 protein gets one entry after TCRdb re-called the 5' RACE reads with MiXCR. The table has hundreds of thousands of distinct CDR3 sequences, roughly 32% seen once; the top ten hold 15% to 17%. The sample originates from a study of blood T cells in healthy people across ages. Findings and limits, study-wide: Aged donors had fewer naive CD4+ cells and lower diversity than long-lived donors. Estimates based on one million T cells were treated as lower bounds.

The V and J genes are TRBV7-9 and TRBJ2-5; D remains ambiguous. Matching the DNA end better, TRBJ2-7 makes the J call doubtful. The sequence was obtained from a woman older than 75 in good health. The sample comprised blood. CDR3: CASSPTDKPYEQYF. DNA for the CDR3: TGTGCCAGCAGCCCCACGGATAAGCCCTACGAGCAGTACTTC.